The next 25 T cell receptor beta chains were all read from a single sample in a study of T cell responses to AZD1222 COVID-19 vaccine. Using immunoSEQ multiplex PCR, the repertoire was profiled, and TCRdb retains in-frame clones only, with some absent. The sample holds 140,000 to 150,000 clones, about 90% seen once. The input for sequencing was peripheral blood, taken 28 days after the second AZD1222 dose. Receptor source: an adult who received the AZD1222 COVID-19 vaccine.

V is TRBV7-2 and J is TRBJ2-3, with D unresolved. Trimming cost V 1 base and J 2 bases, with 10 bases left between them. This CDR3 comprises 15 residues. Germline V CDR1 and CDR2: SGHTA, FQGNSA. CDR3 nucleotides: TGTGCCAGCAGCTTAGTCAGCCGTGTCACAGATACGCAGTATTTT. Protein sequence: CASSLVSRVTDTQYF. Together with reference TRBV7-2 and TRBJ2-3, the CDR3 gives the full variable domain: GAGVSQSPSNKVTEKGKDVELRCDPISGHTALYWYRQSLGQGLEFLIYFQGNSAPDKSGLPSDRFSAERTGGSVSTLTIQRTQQEDSAVYLCASSLVSRVTDTQYFGPGTRLTVL.

This clone has only a few counts. J is TRBJ2-3 and V is TRBV6-4, with 9 bases that match TRBD2. J lost 6 bases, V lost 3 bases, and 7 bases had no gene match. CDR1 MRHNA and CDR2 SNTAGT come from the germline V gene. The CDR3 contains 15 residues. The CDR3 DNA reads TGTGCCAGCAGTGAGGGTGCGGGGGGGACCGATACGCAGTATTTT. It is translated as CASSEGAGGTDTQYF.

The chain carries TRBV18 and TRBJ2-2; the match to TRBD1 covers 7 bases. The CDR3 loop spans 19 amino acids. V was clipped by 3 bases and J by 5 bases; unmatched bases: 18. Germline V gene lookup returns CDR1 KGHSH and CDR2 LQKENI. The CDR3 coding sequence is TGTGCCAGCTCACCTAGGGGGCAGGCGAGCGGAGGTCGGACCGGGGAGCTGTTTTTT. This encodes CASSPRGQASGGRTGELFF.

The rearrangement uses TRBV4-3 and TRBJ1-4; a possible D gene is TRBD1 (6 bases). Germline values: CDR1 LGHNA, CDR2 YSLEER. V was trimmed by 4 bases and J by 4 bases, leaving 10 bases between them. The CDR3 is 14 residues long. In DNA form, the CDR3 reads TGCGCCAGCAGCCCGGACAGCCTTAATGAAAAACTGTTTTTT. It codes for CASSPDSLNEKLFF.

This clone was seen at least ten times. The rearrangement joins TRBV6-6 to TRBJ2-3; TRBD2 matches 13 bases. Germline values: CDR1 MNHNY, CDR2 SVGAGI (reference sequence). The V segment lost 7 bases and the J segment 2 bases; nucleotides outside the gene matches: 6. The CDR3 runs to 16 residues. The CDR3 here is CASTLTSGGDTDTQYF. DNA for the CDR3: TGTGCCAGCACCCTAACTAGCGGGGGGGACACAGATACGCAGTATTTT.

The chain carries TRBV19 and TRBJ2-1; no firm D call. The CDR3 covers 13 residues. CDR1 LNHDA and CDR2 SQIVND come from the germline V gene (reference sequence). V lost 1 base, J lost 5 bases, and 6 bases lay in between. The CDR3 DNA is TGTGCCAGTAGTATAGTCAGCGACAATGAGCAGTTCTTC. Protein product: CASSIVSDNEQFF.

The chain is built from TRBV3-1 (or the pseudogene TRBV3-2) and TRBJ2-5, with 7 bases that match TRBD1. After removal of 4 bases from V and 3 bases from J, the junction contained 5 bases not matched to a gene. Germline CDR1 and CDR2: LGHDT and YNNKEL (reference sequence). The CDR3 covers 14 residues. For the CDR3, the DNA is TGTGCCAGCAGCCCCCTGGGACAGAAAGAGACCCAGTACTTC. Translation: CASSPLGQKETQYF.

This clone was observed a single time. The chain recombines TRBV7-7 with TRBJ2-3; D is unresolved. The V end was cut by 2 bases, the J end by 2 bases, with 5 bases between. From germline, CDR1 is SSHAT and CDR2 FNYEAQ (reference sequence). This CDR3 region has 13 residues. The CDR3 is CASSLHTTDTQYF. CDR3 sequence (DNA): TGTGCCAGCAGCTTACACACCACAGATACGCAGTATTTT.

The chain carries TRBV28 and TRBJ1-3; 8 positions match TRBD1. From germline, CDR1 is MDHEN and CDR2 SYDVKM. V lost 3 bases, J lost 4 bases, and 8 bases stayed unmatched. This CDR3 is 16 amino acids long. The DNA for the CDR3 is TGTGCCAGCAGTTTCCCGGGACAGGAGCCAGGAAACACCATATATTTT. This encodes CASSFPGQEPGNTIYF.

The chain couples TRBV27 to TRBJ1-2; D uncertain. The CDR3 contains 15 residues. Per the germline V gene, CDR1 is MNHEY and CDR2 is SMNVEV (reference sequence). V dropped 7 bases and J dropped 0 bases, with 15 bases sitting between them. The CDR3 reads CASKSLGLSNYGYTF. The CDR3 coding sequence is TGTGCCAGCAAATCTCTGGGCCTATCTAACTATGGCTACACCTTC.

The sample holds one count of this clone. The V and J genes are TRBV28 and TRBJ1-4; TRBD1 matches 9 bases. Trimming removed 4 bases from V and 8 bases from J; junction bases left unmatched: 8. The CDR3 is 15 residues long. The germline gives CDR1 MDHEN, CDR2 SYDVKM. The CDR3 DNA follows: TGTGCCAGCAGTTCGGACAGGGGTACAGGGGAAAAACTGTTTTTT. It yields the protein CASSSDRGTGEKLFF.

A single count supports this clone. The chain combines TRBV6-5 with TRBJ2-7; TRBD2 agrees at 8 bases. The CDR3 sequence is 13 residues long. Per germline, CDR1 MNHEY and CDR2 SVGAGI. V trimming: 8 bases; J trimming: 3 bases; junction bases outside the gene matches: 6. CDR3 region: CASGPSGSYEQYF. The CDR3 DNA sequence: TGTGCCAGCGGTCCCAGCGGGAGCTACGAGCAGTACTTC.

The rearrangement joins TRBV2 to TRBJ2-2; TRBD1 matches at 8 bases. The ends lost 5 bases at V and 4 bases at J; junction bases unmatched: 6. Germline loops: CDR1 SNHLY, CDR2 FYNNEI. There are 15 residues in the CDR3. CDR3 amino acids: CASSLDRGSTGELFF. The CDR3 region has the DNA TGTGCCAGCAGTTTAGACAGGGGAAGCACCGGGGAGCTGTTTTTT.

This chain joins TRBV3-1 (or the pseudogene TRBV3-2) and TRBJ1-2, with TRBD1 matching over 7 bases. CDR1 and CDR2 from the germline V gene are LGHDT and YNNKEL (reference sequence). The CDR3 spans 14 residues. V shed 1 base and J 8 bases; nucleotides not matched to a gene: 7. This CDR3 reads CASSQGGRGRGYTF. The CDR3 DNA sequence: TGTGCCAGCAGCCAAGGTGGCAGGGGGAGAGGCTACACCTTC.

The chain combines TRBV5-1 with TRBJ2-2; TRBD1 matches 8 bases. The CDR3 contains 15 residues. Germline V lookup: CDR1 SGHRS, CDR2 YFSETQ. V shed 4 bases, J shed 0 bases, and the junction held 2 bases outside the gene matches. CDR3 in DNA: TGCGCCAGCAGCCCGACAGGGGCGAACACCGGGGAGCTGTTTTTT. It codes for CASSPTGANTGELFF.

This clone showed up just once. V and J are TRBV14 and TRBJ2-1; 9 bases line up with TRBD2. Germline trimming cut 2 bases from V and 0 bases from J; bases unmatched to any gene: 5. This CDR3 is 17 amino acids long. Germline lookup yields CDR1 SGHDN and CDR2 FVKESK. CDR3 sequence reads: CASSQLTSGSSYNEQFF. The DNA for the CDR3 is TGTGCCAGCAGCCAACTGACTAGCGGCAGCTCCTACAATGAGCAGTTCTTC.

The chain carries TRBV6-1 and TRBJ2-1; D gene ambiguous. The V end was cut by 11 bases, the J end by 2 bases, with 10 bases between. This CDR3 spans 12 amino acids. Per germline, CDR1 MNHNS and CDR2 SASEGT. CDR3 sequence (DNA): TGTGCCGCTTGCCGACCCTACAATGAGCAGTTCTTC. Amino acid sequence: CAACRPYNEQFF.

V is TRBV6-2 or TRBV6-3 and J is TRBJ2-1, with 8 bases matching TRBD2. With 6 bases clipped from V and 4 bases from J, the junction kept 11 bases outside the gene matches. The CDR3 totals 16 residues. The germline gives CDR1 MNHEY, CDR2 SVGEGT. The CDR3: CASSVLASGPYNEQFF. CDR3 DNA: TGTGCCAGCAGCGTACTGGCTAGCGGGCCATACAATGAGCAGTTCTTC.

This chain connects TRBV5-1 to TRBJ2-4; 8 bases map to TRBD1. CDR1 is SGHRS, CDR2 YFSETQ, per germline. The CDR3 loop spans 15 amino acids. The V gene end was trimmed by 0 bases and the J gene end by 6 bases; junction bases not matched to a gene: 5. The CDR3 protein is CASSLGQGSPNIQYF. Here the CDR3 DNA reads TGCGCCAGCAGCTTGGGACAGGGGAGCCCAAACATTCAGTACTTC.

This chain uses TRBV12-3 or TRBV12-4 with TRBJ1-4; 8 bases match TRBD1. Germline trimming cut 6 bases from V and 8 bases from J; bases unmatched to any gene: 5. The CDR3 runs 13 residues. The CDR3: CASSSQGGEKLFF. CDR3 DNA sequence: TGTGCCAGCAGCTCACAGGGGGGAGAAAAACTGTTTTTT.

The J gene is TRBJ2-3, the V gene TRBV7-6, with unresolved D. The CDR3 length is 11 residues. CDR1 is SGHVS and CDR2 is FNYEAQ in the germline V gene. With 5 bases removed from V and 3 bases from J, the gap between germline ends came to 3 bases. This CDR3 is CASSRTDTQYF. CDR3 DNA: TGTGCCAGCAGCCGGACAGATACGCAGTATTTT.

The chain uses TRBV7-9 and TRBJ2-7, with D possibly TRBD1 on 5 matching bases. This CDR3 is built from 15 residues. Germline CDR1 SEHNR, CDR2 FQNEAQ (reference sequence). Between the trimmed V and J ends, which lost 1 base and 5 bases, there was a span of 15 bases. The CDR3 nucleotides are TGTGCCAGCAGCTTAGGGGGCGGCAGGTTACACGAGCAGTACTTC. As protein: CASSLGGGRLHEQYF.

The chain carries TRBV24-1 and TRBJ2-7; D not certain. The CDR3 covers 15 residues. The V end lost 5 bases, the J end lost 3 bases, and 16 bases lay between the germline ends. Germline CDR1 and CDR2: KGHDR and SFDVKD. This CDR3 is CATSVPPEDDYEQYF. CDR3 nucleotides: TGTGCCACCAGTGTCCCGCCTGAGGATGACTACGAGCAGTACTTC.

This clone appeared a few times. This chain uses TRBV10-3 with TRBJ1-1; D remains ambiguous. The CDR3 totals 14 residues. Per germline, CDR1 ENHRY and CDR2 SYGVKD. V lost 2 bases and J 0 bases, leaving 7 bases between the germline ends. The DNA of the CDR3 is TGTGCCATCAGTGAGACCAACTTGAACACTGAAGCTTTCTTT. Amino acid sequence: CAISETNLNTEAFF.

This sequence joins TRBV4-3 and TRBJ1-6, with D maybe TRBD1 (6 bases). The CDR3 sequence is 13 residues long. CDR1 LGHNA and CDR2 YSLEER come from the germline V gene. The germline V and J ends were trimmed by 5 bases and 8 bases, with 10 bases remaining between them. CDR3 protein: CASSNSGDSPLHF. In DNA, the CDR3 is TGCGCCAGCAGCAACTCAGGGGATTCACCCCTCCACTTT.